This T cell receptor (beta chain) was captured in a study of PD-1 blockade in classical Hodgkin lymphoma. Clones were sequenced by immunoSEQ multiplex PCR, and TCRdb holds only the in-frame ones, with some missing. Among tens of thousands of clones listed, 91% were seen once. The time point was: cycle 4 day 1 (C4D1), after about 6 weeks of nivolumab. Relapses following autologous stem cell transplantation were seen in all patients, with brentuximab vedotin exposure varying. Trimming shortened V by 4 bases and J by 4 bases, and 15 bases separated the two germline ends. Germline values: CDR1 SGHTS, CDR2 YDEGEE. The length of the CDR3 is 14 residues. Findings and limits, study-wide: Reports indicated that newly diagnosed patients had lower baseline TCR diversity than healthy donors did. It was CD4+ TCR diversity, not CD8+, that rose significantly by C4D1. Lower baseline TCR diversity marked trial partial responders and progressors.

As to this clone: Its matching antigen is unknown.

The genes are TRBV5-8 and TRBJ2-7, with D possibly being TRBD1 (5 bases). The source material was peripheral blood mononuclear cells (PBMCs), sampled before the fourth cycle of nivolumab. The receptor comes from a human donor with classical Hodgkin lymphoma. The CDR3: CASSIGVPAYEQYF. The CDR3 DNA sequence: TGTGCCAGCAGCATAGGGGTTCCGGCGTACGAGCAGTACTTC.